This T cell receptor (beta chain) comes out of a study of T cell changes during pregnancy in multiple sclerosis (dated by TCRdb to about 2019). Study-wide context: In women with multiple sclerosis, the researchers looked at how the T cell repertoire shifted as pregnancy progressed.

V sheds 6 bases and J sheds 5 bases, leaving 16 bases between their ends. Including cysteine and phenylalanine, the CDR3 has 14 amino acids. CDR3 DNA only is kept here, 42 bases in frame from base 1. The germline V gene encodes CDR1 MNHEY and CDR2 SMNVEV (reference sequence). Concerning this clone: Its cognate antigen has yet to be identified. Per-base qualities were not stored, and no clone one base away is much larger.

Libraries were built with the immunoSEQ multiplex PCR assay. TCRdb carries this immuneACCESS record with in-frame sequences only. Its versions omit some clonotypes, under half of them owing to an unresolved V gene in the studies checked, with the rest unexplained. This sample lists approximately 58,000 clones; about nine tenths were detected once. The ten most abundant clones make up more than 1.2% of the sample. The source was peripheral blood, collected in the second trimester of pregnancy. The sequence is built from TRBV27 and TRBJ1-2; the D gene is possibly TRBD1, with 6 bases matching. The sequence was obtained from a female donor with multiple sclerosis, enrolled in a pregnancy study. CDR3 sequence: CASRRAGQKYGYTF. The nucleotide sequence reads TGTGCCAGCAGAAGAGCGGGACAAAAATATGGCTACACCTTC.